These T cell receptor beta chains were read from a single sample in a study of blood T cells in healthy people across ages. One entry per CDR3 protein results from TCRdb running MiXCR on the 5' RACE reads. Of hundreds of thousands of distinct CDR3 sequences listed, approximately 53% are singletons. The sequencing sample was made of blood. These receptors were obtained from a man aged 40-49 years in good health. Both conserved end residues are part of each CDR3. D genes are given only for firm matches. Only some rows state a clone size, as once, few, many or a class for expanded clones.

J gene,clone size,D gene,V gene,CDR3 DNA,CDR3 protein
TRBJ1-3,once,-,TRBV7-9,TGTGCCAGCAGCTTATTCCGGGACTTCGTCTCTGGAAACACCATATATTTT,CASSLFRDFVSGNTIYF
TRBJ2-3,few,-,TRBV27,TGTGCCAGCAGTTTAAACTTGAGGTTCGATACGCAGTATTTT,CASSLNLRFDTQYF
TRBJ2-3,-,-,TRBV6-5,TGTGCCAGCAGTTACTGGACAGAAGATACGCAGTATTTT,CASSYWTEDTQYF
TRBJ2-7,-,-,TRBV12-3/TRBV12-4,TGTGCCAGCAGTCATAATATCGGGAAAAGCTCCTACAATGAGCAGTACTTC,CASSHNIGKSSYNEQYF
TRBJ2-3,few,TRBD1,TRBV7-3,TGTGCCAGCAGCGTATCCGGGACAGGGGGCTCAGATACGCAGTATTTT,CASSVSGTGGSDTQYF
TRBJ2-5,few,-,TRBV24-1,TGTGCCACCAGTGTCCCAGGACAGCAAGGGGAGACCCAGTACTTC,CATSVPGQQGETQYF
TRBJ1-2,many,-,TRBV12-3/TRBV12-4,TGTGCCAGCAGTTTATCCAGCGCCGTCTATGGCTACACCTTC,CASSLSSAVYGYTF
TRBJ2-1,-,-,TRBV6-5,TGTGCCAGCAGTTACGTGGGGATTAATGAGCAGTTCTTC,CASSYVGINEQFF
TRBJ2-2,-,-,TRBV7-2,TGTGCCAGCAGCCTCGGAGGGGTCCGTAGCGCCGGGGAGCTGTTTTTT,CASSLGGVRSAGELFF
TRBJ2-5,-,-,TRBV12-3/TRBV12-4,TGTGCCAGCACCATCCAAGAGACCCAGTACTTC,CASTIQETQYF
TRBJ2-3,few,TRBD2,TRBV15,TGTGCCACCAGCAGAGCGACTAGCGGGAGTGCGCAGTATTTT,CATSRATSGSAQYF